The entry that follows covers one T cell receptor beta chain sequence. This sample was taken from a study of blood T cell repertoires in COVID-19. Study context: COVID-19 samples collected from the United States, Italy and Spain covered acute and convalescent phases.

As handled by the study authors: It was from reference gene primer amplification that nucleated cell counts were estimated. Produced via immunoSEQ multiplex PCR; TCRdb's table is partial and in-frame only. For V, J and clone size, that table is used; D and trimming come from the DNA. The table lists over 140,000 clones, approximately 83% of them singletons, with 4% in the top ten. Germline trimming cut 3 bases from V and 6 bases from J; bases unmatched to any gene: 7. CDR3 length: 14 amino acids. Germline CDR1 and CDR2: SEHNR and FQNEAQ (reference sequence). The sample was peripheral blood. This chain connects TRBV7-9 to TRBJ2-7; TRBD2 matches at 8 bases. This TCR was recovered from a woman aged 55-70 years with acute or convalescent COVID-19. The CDR3 DNA follows: TGTGCCAGCAGCTTTCGGGAGGGCCGTGGCGAGCAGTACTTC. This sequence encodes CASSFREGRGEQYF.